This T cell receptor beta chain was retrieved from a study of breast tumors, draining lymph nodes, adjacent tissues. TCRdb analysed the multiplex PCR reads with MiXCR anew, one entry per CDR3 protein. Among around 25,000 distinct CDR3 sequences listed, about 24% were seen once. In this sample, this clonotype turned up many times. Antigen: not known. Overall study findings and caveats: Tumor and nontumor repertoires were significantly more similar in luminal-like than in basal-like breast cancer. Tumors had less TCR diversity than lymph nodes, more than nontumor tissue.

The sample was breast tumor tissue. This clonotype originated in a female donor with breast cancer. Some clones in this sample may be carry-over from other donors' samples.

CDR3 in DNA: TGTGCCAGCAGCGCTAGCGGGAGTGGATACGAGCAGTACTTC. The encoded protein is CASSASGSGYEQYF. The V call is TRBV9, the J call TRBJ2-7; 10 nucleotides line up with TRBD2. The J segment lost 4 bases and the V segment lost 3 bases, leaving 4 bases of the junction unmatched. From germline, CDR1 is SGDLS and CDR2 YYNGEE. CDR3 length: 14 amino acids.